This record concerns one T cell receptor beta chain sequence. Its antigen is undetermined. Looked up from germline, CDR1 is MDHEN and CDR2 is SYDVKM. The CDR3 spans 16 residues. Deletions cut 5 bases from V and 4 bases from J, with 18 bases between. Samples came from healthy bone marrow donors. These donors counted as nominally healthy when sampled, but unrecorded immune exposures were likely. Use of 60 Vbeta and 13 Jbeta primers characterized the PCR. Assay: immunoSEQ multiplex PCR; the TCRdb copy retains only in-frame clones and omits some. This table has around 130,000 clones, under 85% appearing once. This entry is derived from a study of cytomegalovirus exposure and HLA in healthy donors. Study-wide findings and caveats: The study labeled fewer than 200 TCR beta chains cytomegalovirus-associated. The records held CMV serostatus as the only immune exposure information.

The chain employs TRBV28 and TRBJ2-1; D may be TRBD1 (5 bases). Sequencing input: PBMCs. This TCR was sampled from a boy between 10 and 17 years old in good health and CMV-seronegative. Written as DNA, the CDR3 is TGTGCCAGCAGTCCGTCAGGGCAGGGCCCTTACAATGAGCAGTTCTTC. This gives the protein CASSPSGQGPYNEQFF.